One and the same sample provided the 23 T cell receptor beta chains below, sequenced in a study of cytomegalovirus exposure and HLA in healthy donors. The PCR made use of 60 Vbeta and 13 Jbeta primers. Clones were read by immunoSEQ multiplex PCR, and TCRdb kept only the in-frame ones, dropping some. The sample records 200,000 to 250,000 clones, more than 60% being singletons. Sequencing was carried out using PBMCs. These receptor sequences come from a girl aged 2 to 9 in good health and CMV-seronegative.

Here the CDR3 reads CASSSLAGEYEQFF. The CDR3 DNA sequence: TGTGCCAGCAGTTCCCTAGCGGGGGAGTATGAGCAGTTCTTC. The chain carries TRBV6-5 and TRBJ2-1, with 10 bases identical to TRBD2. Germline CDR1 MNHEY, CDR2 SVGAGI. This CDR3 region has 14 residues. J lost 8 bases, V lost 4 bases, and 5 bases had no gene match.

This clone has only a few counts. The chain uses TRBV12-5 and TRBJ2-1; tentatively, D is TRBD1 (6 bases). The CDR3 totals 16 residues. V dropped 2 bases and J dropped 3 bases, with 14 bases sitting between them. From germline, CDR1 is LGHNT and CDR2 FRNRAP. The CDR3 protein is CASGLPSDSLYNEQFF. The CDR3, as DNA: TGTGCTAGTGGTTTGCCCTCGGACAGCCTCTACAATGAGCAGTTCTTC.

The chain employs TRBV5-8 and TRBJ2-3, with a weak D call TRBD2 (6 bases). This CDR3 is built from 19 residues. V dropped 0 bases and J dropped 0 bases, with 20 bases sitting between them. Germline CDR1 SGHTS, CDR2 YDEGEE. CDR3 amino acids: CASSLAGAGIITSTDTQYF. The CDR3 region has the DNA TGTGCCAGCAGCTTGGCCGGGGCGGGGATCATTACTAGCACAGATACGCAGTATTTT.

The gene calls are TRBV30 and TRBJ1-4; TRBD1 matches at 10 bases. The CDR3 covers 12 residues. Trimming removed 6 bases from V and 8 bases from J; junction bases left unmatched: 3. Germline values: CDR1 GTSNPN, CDR2 SVGIG (reference sequence). CDR3 loop: CACRDRGEKLFF. The DNA of the CDR3 is TGTGCCTGCCGGGACAGGGGCGAAAAACTGTTTTTT.

The chain joins TRBV7-9 to TRBJ1-2; D unresolved. The length of the CDR3 is 14 residues. Germline CDR1 is SEHNR and CDR2 is FQNEAQ (reference sequence). V shed 5 bases and J shed 6 bases, with 16 bases lying between them. As DNA, the CDR3 is TGTGCCAGCAGCCAGACGCGGGTAGGGCATGGCTACACCTTC. Amino acid sequence: CASSQTRVGHGYTF.

This clone was observed a handful of times. The V and J genes are TRBV13 and TRBJ1-4; no definite D call. Germline CDR1 is PRHDT and CDR2 is FYEKMQ (reference sequence). The CDR3 length is 12 residues. V was clipped by 1 base and J by 7 bases, with 4 bases between them. In DNA, the CDR3 is TGTGCCAGCAGCTTAGCGGGTGAAAAACTGTTTTTT. Its translation is CASSLAGEKLFF.

The chain joins TRBV6-5 to TRBJ1-2; D is undetermined. The CDR3 loop spans 13 amino acids. Germline CDR1 MNHEY, CDR2 SVGAGI. V lost 0 bases to trimming and J lost 7 bases, with 9 bases between them. CDR3 amino acids: CASSYSRRSGYTF. The CDR3 DNA sequence: TGTGCCAGCAGTTACTCGAGGCGGAGTGGCTACACCTTC.

The rearrangement links TRBV6-6 to TRBJ2-7, with D possibly matching TRBD1 (5 bases). The germline V gene has CDR1 MNHNY and CDR2 SVGAGI (reference sequence). The CDR3 contains 15 residues. V lost 6 bases and J lost 2, with 17 bases in between. The CDR3 region has the DNA TGTGCCAGCAGCCTCCCCGAAAGGGGAACCTACGAGCAGTACTTC. Its translation: CASSLPERGTYEQYF.

The chain uses TRBV4-1 and TRBJ1-2; maybe TRBD1 (6 bases). CDR1 is MGHRA, CDR2 YSYEKL, per germline. V lost 3 bases and J 2 bases, leaving 16 bases between the germline ends. The length of the CDR3 is 16 residues. CDR3 DNA: TGCGCCAGCAGCCAGTTCCCCAGGGGACCCAACTATGGCTACACCTTC. Translation: CASSQFPRGPNYGYTF.

The chain combines TRBV7-2 with TRBJ2-2; TRBD2 matches at 8 bases. The CDR3 totals 15 residues. Germline V gives CDR1 SGHTA, CDR2 FQGNSA. V trimming: 2 bases; J trimming: 8 bases; junction bases outside the gene matches: 7. The CDR3 nucleotides are TGTGCCAGCAGCTTACGAGGTAGCGGGACGGGGGAGCTGTTTTTT. Protein product: CASSLRGSGTGELFF.

The V and J genes are TRBV27 and TRBJ1-1; D not certain. The germline gives CDR1 MNHEY, CDR2 SMNVEV (reference sequence). The CDR3 has 17 amino acids. Trimming cost V 6 bases and J 3 bases, with 23 bases left between them. The CDR3 coding sequence is TGTGCCAGCAGCTCCACGGTGTACACTACTCCCCACACTGAAGCTTTCTTT. Protein: CASSSTVYTTPHTEAFF.

CDR3 DNA: TGCAGCGTCCTAATAACCCAAGCTTTCTTT. Encoded protein: CSVLITQAFF. V is TRBV29-1 and J is TRBJ1-1; D is uncertain. Trimming pared 6 bases from V and 9 bases from J, leaving 11 bases between. Germline V gene data show CDR1 as SQVTM and CDR2 as ANQGSEA. The CDR3 sequence is 10 residues long.

The V call is TRBV9, the J call TRBJ2-7; 9 bases align to TRBD1. The trim removed 4 bases at V and 5 bases at J, leaving 7 bases unmatched. The germline gives CDR1 SGDLS, CDR2 YYNGEE. The CDR3 has 14 residues. DNA of the CDR3: TGTGCCAGCAGCTTTGGACAGGGGAGTCACGAGCAGTACTTC. It translates to CASSFGQGSHEQYF.

This chain links TRBV27 with TRBJ1-6; maybe TRBD1 (6 bases). The CDR3 totals 14 residues. The germline V gene has CDR1 MNHEY and CDR2 SMNVEV (reference sequence). Trimming took 5 bases from V and 4 from J, leaving 9 bases between them. The CDR3 bases are TGTGCCAGCAGTCTCAGGGGATATAATTCACCCCTCCACTTT. Protein product: CASSLRGYNSPLHF.

The chain combines TRBV2 with TRBJ1-2; D remains ambiguous. Trimming stripped 7 bases from V and 3 bases from J, with 12 bases between. This CDR3 spans 13 amino acids. The germline CDR1 and CDR2 sequences are SNHLY and FYNNEI. Here the CDR3 reads CASTLSPYYGYTF. The CDR3 nucleotides read TGTGCCAGCACGTTGAGCCCGTACTATGGCTACACCTTC.

The chain recombines TRBV16 with TRBJ1-2, with D hard to call. Trimming stripped 1 base from V and 5 bases from J, with 11 bases between. Per the germline V gene, CDR1 is KGHSY and CDR2 is FQNENV. CDR3 length: 14 amino acids. Written as DNA, the CDR3 is TGTGCCAGCAGCCAATTAAGAGGAGTTTATGGCTACACCTTC. Its translation: CASSQLRGVYGYTF.

This clone was seen only a few times. This rearrangement joins TRBV5-1 to TRBJ2-3, with 12 bases identical to TRBD2. CDR1 SGHRS and CDR2 YFSETQ come from the germline V gene. The length of the CDR3 is 16 residues. J was trimmed by 0 bases and V by 3 bases; bases with no gene match: 2. In DNA form, the CDR3 reads TGCGCCAGCAGCTGGGGGACTAGCGGGAGCACAGATACGCAGTATTTT. Its translation: CASSWGTSGSTDTQYF. The full variable domain, completed using reference TRBV5-1 and TRBJ2-3, is KAGVTQTPRYLIKTRGQQVTLSCSPISGHRSVSWYQQTPGQGLQFLFEYFSETQRNKGNFPGRFSGRQFSNSRSEMNVSTLELGDSALYLCASSWGTSGSTDTQYFGPGTRLTVL.

The chain carries TRBV19 and TRBJ2-1, with 7 bases that match TRBD1. V dropped 6 bases and J dropped 9; count of bases not matched to a gene: 11. The CDR3 totals 14 residues. The V gene's germline CDR1 is LNHDA and CDR2 SQIVND (reference sequence). The chain's CDR3 is CASSGRQGFREQFF. CDR3 coding DNA: TGTGCCAGTAGCGGTCGACAGGGATTCCGTGAGCAGTTCTTC. The variable domain in full, completed from reference TRBV19 and TRBJ2-1, reads DGGITQSPKYLFRKEGQNVTLSCEQNLNHDAMYWYRQDPGQGLRLIYYSQIVNDFQKGDIAEGYSVSREKKESFPLTVTSAQKNPTAFYLCASSGRQGFREQFFGPGTRLTVL.

The chain employs TRBV19 and TRBJ1-2; D is unresolved. The CDR3 consists of 13 residues. CDR1 and CDR2 (germline): LNHDA, SQIVND (reference sequence). V was shortened by 4 bases and J by 4 bases, with 10 bases between the two germline ends. CDR3 sequence reads: CASSTGGPYGYTF. The CDR3 nucleotides read TGTGCCAGTAGTACAGGAGGTCCCTATGGCTACACCTTC.

V and J are TRBV19 and TRBJ1-1; D gene unclear. V gave up 7 bases and J gave up 1 base, with 7 bases separating them. This CDR3 comprises 12 residues. Germline CDR1 reads LNHDA; CDR2 reads SQIVND (reference sequence). The CDR3 protein is CASTRANTEAFF. Written as DNA, the CDR3 is TGTGCCAGTACGCGGGCGAACACTGAAGCTTTCTTT.

Only one count was recorded for this clone. For the CDR3, the DNA is TGTGCCAGTAGTATACAGGGGTCGACCTTGAACTATGGCTACACCTTC. This encodes CASSIQGSTLNYGYTF. This rearrangement joins TRBV19 to TRBJ1-2, with D maybe TRBD1 (6 bases). Germline V gene sequence: CDR1 LNHDA, CDR2 SQIVND (reference sequence). The CDR3 sequence is 16 residues long. V dropped 2 bases and J dropped 2 bases, with 15 bases sitting between them.

The chain is built from TRBV27 and TRBJ2-3, with D maybe TRBD1 (6 bases). Germline-derived CDR1 and CDR2 are MNHEY and SMNVEV (reference sequence). The CDR3 totals 12 residues. V lost 6 bases and J lost 8, with 12 bases in between. The CDR3 protein is CASSPRGGTQYF. The CDR3 coding sequence is TGTGCCAGCAGCCCGAGAGGGGGTACGCAGTATTTT.

The chain has TRBV18 and TRBJ2-1, with a possible D match to TRBD1 (5 bases). Germline V CDR1 and CDR2: KGHSH, LQKENI. The CDR3 loop spans 14 amino acids. The V and J ends lost 3 bases and 9 bases respectively, with 15 bases between them. The CDR3 loop reads CASSPFGERGEQFF. The CDR3 DNA follows: TGTGCCAGCTCACCGTTCGGAGAAAGGGGTGAGCAGTTCTTC.